In its sample, the clone carrying this T cell receptor (beta chain) was seen a few times. Here immunoSEQ multiplex PCR was the method, and the copy in TCRdb shows in-frame clones only, minus some. Altogether tens of thousands of clones are present, around 88% being singletons, with the ten largest covering approximately 13%. Trimming shortened V by 5 bases and J by 1 base, and 9 bases separated the two germline ends. Germline CDR1 is SEHNR and CDR2 is FQNEAQ (reference sequence). The CDR3 length is 14 residues. This entry comes from a study of OX40 agonist ivuxolimab in advanced cancers. Study-level background: Of mixed ages from about 23 to 85 and averaging 60 years, the group was 65% to 85% male.

The origin of this receptor is an adult with an advanced solid tumor such as melanoma, head and neck, liver or kidney cancer. The chain employs TRBV7-9 and TRBJ1-5, with D possibly being TRBD1 (5 bases). The material was CD4+ or CD8+ T cells sorted from blood, obtained in a trial of the OX40 agonist ivuxolimab. In nucleotides, the CDR3 is TGTGCCAGCAGCCCGCAGGGAAGCAATCAGCCCCAGCATTTT. Translation gives CASSPQGSNQPQHF.